These 16 T cell receptor beta chains originate from one sample sequenced in a study of cytomegalovirus exposure and HLA in healthy donors. With 60 Vbeta and 13 Jbeta primers, the PCR was carried out. Repertoires were generated with immunoSEQ multiplex PCR, while TCRdb's copy carries only in-frame clones and drops some. The sample includes some 170,000 clones, 81% of them seen just once. The sample comprised PBMCs. The source is a woman aged 18-30 years in good health and CMV-seropositive.

The chain is built from TRBV28 and TRBJ2-1; 8 bases agree with TRBD2. Looked up from germline, CDR1 is MDHEN and CDR2 is SYDVKM. This CDR3 is 14 amino acids long. J lost 7 bases, V lost 6 bases, and 8 bases had no gene match. This CDR3 reads CASSQQAGGNEQFF. The CDR3 DNA sequence: TGTGCCAGCAGCCAACAGGCGGGGGGAAATGAGCAGTTCTTC.

The chain links TRBV6-5 to TRBJ2-5; 8 bases match TRBD2. This CDR3 region has 16 residues. Trimming took 4 bases from V and 5 from J; bases not matched to a gene: 12. Germline CDR1 reads MNHEY; CDR2 reads SVGAGI. The CDR3 protein is CASSSSGGPRFETQYF. Written as DNA, the CDR3 is TGTGCCAGCAGTTCCTCGGGGGGGCCGAGATTCGAGACCCAGTACTTC.

As DNA, the CDR3 is TGTGCCAGCAGCTTATTTCAATCCAAAAACATTCAGTACTTC. This gives the protein CASSLFQSKNIQYF. This sequence joins TRBV7-2 and TRBJ2-4; D is undetermined. The CDR3 has 14 amino acids. CDR1 is SGHTA and CDR2 is FQGNSA in the germline V gene. V lost 2 bases, J lost 2 bases, and 7 bases lay in between.

The rearrangement links TRBV6-6 to TRBJ2-7; 9 positions match TRBD1. V was pared by 0 bases and J by 4 bases, with 4 bases of the junction left unmatched. The germline V gene encodes CDR1 MNHNY and CDR2 SVGAGI (reference sequence). The CDR3 is 15 residues long. The CDR3 DNA is TGTGCCAGCAGTTACTCGGGGACAGGGTCGTACGAGCAGTACTTC. Its protein is CASSYSGTGSYEQYF.

The rearrangement joins TRBV19 to TRBJ1-1; 9 bases agree with TRBD1. The CDR3 length is 14 residues. Trimming cost V 10 bases and J 4 bases; bases outside gene matches: 10. The germline gives CDR1 LNHDA, CDR2 SQIVND (reference sequence). CDR3 in amino acids: CATTKDRGGTEAFF. The CDR3 DNA is TGTGCCACTACAAAGGACAGGGGAGGCACTGAAGCTTTCTTT.

The chain uses TRBV4-1 and TRBJ1-1, with D unclear. The V gene's germline CDR1 is MGHRA and CDR2 YSYEKL. The CDR3 has 14 residues. Trimming stripped 2 bases from V and 1 base from J, with 8 bases between. The chain's CDR3 is CASSQIRENTEAFF. CDR3 in DNA: TGCGCCAGCAGCCAAATTAGAGAGAACACTGAAGCTTTCTTT.

The chain uses TRBV2 and TRBJ2-7; 9 bases match TRBD1. V lost 4 bases and J lost 5; bases outside the gene matches: 6. The length of the CDR3 is 14 residues. Looked up from germline, CDR1 is SNHLY and CDR2 is FYNNEI. The CDR3: CASSVGQGFDEQYF. The DNA for the CDR3 is TGTGCCAGCAGTGTTGGACAGGGGTTTGACGAGCAGTACTTC.

The DNA of the CDR3 is TGTGCCAGCAGCTCGGGGGCCTACGAGCAGTACTTC. As protein: CASSSGAYEQYF. The chain is built from TRBV7-9 and TRBJ2-7; D is possibly TRBD2 (6 bases). CDR1 and CDR2 from the germline V gene are SEHNR and FQNEAQ (reference sequence). The CDR3 loop spans 12 amino acids. Between the trimmed V and J ends, which lost 4 bases and 2 bases, there was a span of 6 bases. The full variable domain, its missing parts supplied by reference TRBV7-9 and TRBJ2-7, is DTGVSQNPRHKITKRGQNVTFRCDPISEHNRLYWYRQTLGQGPEFLTYFQNEAQLEKSRLLSDRFSAERPKGSFSTLEIQRTEQGDSAMYLCASSSGAYEQYFGPGTRLTVT.

A few counts support this clone. The chain links TRBV2 to TRBJ2-1, with D unclear. The CDR3 is 13 residues long. Germline assignment: CDR1 SNHLY and CDR2 FYNNEI. The V and J ends lost 5 bases and 9 bases respectively, with 14 bases between them. DNA for the CDR3: TGTGCCAGCAGTCCCACCTTGTCCGGTGAGCAGTTCTTC. Translating gives CASSPTLSGEQFF.

V is TRBV6-6 and J is TRBJ2-1; D remains ambiguous. Germline V CDR1 and CDR2: MNHNY, SVGAGI (reference sequence). Between the trimmed V and J ends, which lost 2 bases and 4 bases, there was a span of 3 bases. This CDR3 spans 12 amino acids. The CDR3 spells CASSYEYNEQFF. CDR3 bases: TGTGCCAGCAGTTACGAGTACAATGAGCAGTTCTTC.

The chain uses TRBV11-2 and TRBJ1-1; D is undetermined. The V gene's germline CDR1 is SGHAT and CDR2 FQNNGV. This CDR3 comprises 14 residues. Trimming pared 8 bases from V and 4 bases from J, leaving 17 bases between. The CDR3 is CASELSTGTTEAFF. Written as DNA, the CDR3 is TGTGCCAGCGAACTATCGACGGGAACCACTGAAGCTTTCTTT. Combining the CDR3 with reference TRBV11-2 and TRBJ1-1 gives the whole variable domain EAGVAQSPRYKIIEKRQSVAFWCNPISGHATLYWYQQILGQGPKLLIQFQNNGVVDDSQLPKDRFSAERLKGVDSTLKIQPAKLEDSAVYLCASELSTGTTEAFFGQGTRLTVV.

V is TRBV10-3 and J is TRBJ2-1; 7 bases line up with TRBD2. The V and J ends lost 7 bases and 6 bases, in that order; junction bases with no gene match: 9. The V gene's germline CDR1 is ENHRY and CDR2 SYGVKD. The CDR3 has 14 amino acids. The CDR3 protein is CAINSGVRSNEQFF. In nucleotides, the CDR3 is TGTGCCATCAACAGCGGGGTTCGTTCCAATGAGCAGTTCTTC.

This clone occurred a few times. The V gene is TRBV5-1, the J gene TRBJ2-7; 9 bases agree with TRBD2. The V segment lost 0 bases and the J segment 5 bases; nucleotides outside the gene matches: 9. Germline CDR1 reads SGHRS; CDR2 reads YFSETQ. The CDR3 consists of 16 residues. The CDR3 DNA is TGCGCCAGCAGCTTGGTTGGCGGGGGGGCCCTAAACGAGCAGTACTTC. This translates into CASSLVGGGALNEQYF. Based on the CDR3 plus reference TRBV5-1 and TRBJ2-7, the full variable domain is KAGVTQTPRYLIKTRGQQVTLSCSPISGHRSVSWYQQTPGQGLQFLFEYFSETQRNKGNFPGRFSGRQFSNSRSEMNVSTLELGDSALYLCASSLVGGGALNEQYFGPGTRLTVT.

The chain joins TRBV7-8 to TRBJ1-3, with D maybe TRBD1 (5 bases). Germline V gene data show CDR1 as SGHVS and CDR2 as FQNEAQ. V shed 5 bases and J shed 3 bases, with 20 bases lying between them. The CDR3 runs 17 residues. Written as DNA, the CDR3 is TGTGCCAGCAGCGGACAAATAGAGCCCCTGAGTGGAAACACCATATATTTT. Its translation is CASSGQIEPLSGNTIYF.

This clone was seen only a few times. The rearrangement uses TRBV6-5 and TRBJ2-7, with 9 positions matching TRBD1. The trim removed 0 bases at V and 2 bases at J, leaving 5 bases unmatched. The germline V gene has CDR1 MNHEY and CDR2 SVGAGI. The CDR3 spans 16 residues. CDR3 sequence: CASSYSTGGGPYEQYF. In nucleotides, the CDR3 is TGTGCCAGCAGTTACTCGACAGGGGGAGGCCCCTACGAGCAGTACTTC.

The chain has TRBV7-8 and TRBJ2-3; D call uncertain. The CDR3 is 12 residues long. The V gene lost 2 bases and the J gene lost 6 bases, with 6 bases spanning the gap. Germline values: CDR1 SGHVS, CDR2 FQNEAQ. The CDR3: CASSLILDTQYF. The CDR3 nucleotides read TGTGCCAGCAGCTTAATCCTGGATACGCAGTATTTT.